Shown below are 32 T cell receptor beta chains from a single sample sequenced in a study of PD-L1 blockade in urothelial cancer. Assay: immunoSEQ multiplex PCR; the TCRdb copy retains only in-frame clones and omits some. This table holds approximately 100,000 clones, roughly 90% found once. Time point described: pretreatment peripheral blood. Source: PBMCs, taken around atezolizumab (anti-PD-L1) treatment. These receptors were obtained from an elderly woman with urothelial cancer.

The V gene is TRBV9, the J gene TRBJ2-5; no definite D call. Trimming removed 2 bases at V and 5 bases at J, with 19 bases between. The CDR3 covers 16 residues. Germline CDR1 is SGDLS and CDR2 is YYNGEE. CDR3 DNA sequence: TGTGCCAGCAGCGTGTCAGACTCGGTGGTGGCGGAGACCCAGTACTTC. This codes for CASSVSDSVVAETQYF.

The V gene is TRBV9, the J gene TRBJ1-5, with 8 bases that match TRBD1. The CDR3 spans 15 residues. Trimming at V came to 3 bases and at J to 5 bases, leaving 7 bases not matched to a gene. Germline CDR1 and CDR2: SGDLS and YYNGEE. The CDR3, as DNA: TGTGCCAGCAGCGAGGGACAGGATTCCTATCAGCCCCAGCATTTT. It specifies CASSEGQDSYQPQHF.

The J gene is TRBJ1-5, the V gene TRBV28; no reliable D call. Germline loops: CDR1 MDHEN, CDR2 SYDVKM. The CDR3 contains 16 residues. Trimming cost V 3 bases and J 3 bases, with 15 bases left between them. As DNA, the CDR3 is TGTGCCAGCAGTTTGGGCAGTGGAGGTTTCAATCAGCCCCAGCATTTT. Translated: CASSLGSGGFNQPQHF.

V usage is TRBV23-1 and J usage is TRBJ1-2; 7 positions match TRBD1. TRBV23-1 is an open reading frame, and its role is uncertain. With 0 bases clipped from V and 6 bases from J, the junction kept 7 bases outside the gene matches. This CDR3 comprises 15 residues. The CDR3 nucleotides are TGCGCCAGCAGTCAATCGCAGGGCAGGGGGGATGGCTACACCTTC. This translates into CASSQSQGRGDGYTF.

V and J are TRBV7-9 and TRBJ1-3, with D possibly being TRBD1 (6 bases). V lost 5 bases and J lost 5, with 13 bases in between. The CDR3 has 14 amino acids. Germline values: CDR1 SEHNR, CDR2 FQNEAQ (reference sequence). Written as DNA, the CDR3 is TGTGCCAGCAGCGGGCAGGGGAACCGAAACACCATATATTTT. It translates to CASSGQGNRNTIYF.

The chain links TRBV29-1 to TRBJ2-1; unclear D gene. The CDR3 covers 13 residues. Germline V lookup: CDR1 SQVTM, CDR2 ANQGSEA. In DNA form, the CDR3 reads TGCACCATCGTTTGGTCCAGGCCAGCCGAGCAGTTCTTC. Residues: CTIVWSRPAEQFF.

This rearrangement joins TRBV6-1 to TRBJ2-7; perhaps TRBD1 as D (6 bases). Trimming left V 4 bases short and J 8 bases short, with 12 bases between. Germline assignment: CDR1 MNHNS and CDR2 SASEGT. CDR3 length: 12 residues. CDR3 nucleotide sequence: TGTGCCAGCAGTGCAAACAGGGTGAAGCAGTACTTC. Protein: CASSANRVKQYF.

This clone showed up just once. The chain recombines TRBV5-1 with TRBJ1-5; D might be TRBD1 (6 bases). CDR3 length equals 15 residues. Deletions cut 0 bases from V and 6 bases from J, with 13 bases between. Germline V gives CDR1 SGHRS, CDR2 YFSETQ. The CDR3 DNA reads as TGCGCCAGCAGCTTGGCCCCAGGGGCGGTTCAGCCCCAGCATTTT. This translates into CASSLAPGAVQPQHF.

This chain uses TRBV5-1 with TRBJ2-2; a weak D match, TRBD1 (6 bases). CDR3 size: 15 residues. CDR1 and CDR2 (germline): SGHRS, YFSETQ. V gave up 0 bases and J gave up 1 base, with 7 bases separating them. CDR3 sequence (DNA): TGCGCCAGCAGCTTGGAAGGGGGGAACACCGGGGAGCTGTTTTTT. Translated, it gives CASSLEGGNTGELFF.

The rearrangement joins TRBV7-7 to TRBJ2-5, with 8 bases aligning to TRBD2. Germline V gene sequence: CDR1 SSHAT, CDR2 FNYEAQ (reference sequence). The V segment lost 5 bases and the J segment 5 bases; nucleotides outside the gene matches: 4. The CDR3 is 13 amino acids. The CDR3 nucleotides are TGTGCCAGCAGCCAAGCGGGAGTCGAGACCCAGTACTTC. Translated: CASSQAGVETQYF.

The chain employs TRBV5-8 and TRBJ2-4, with 7 bases identical to TRBD2. Looked up from germline, CDR1 is SGHTS and CDR2 is YDEGEE. The CDR3 is 16 amino acids. V gave up 0 bases and J gave up 2 bases; unmatched junction bases: 5. The CDR3 region is CASSLALREPKNIQYF. DNA for the CDR3: TGTGCCAGCAGCTTGGCCTTGCGGGAGCCCAAAAACATTCAGTACTTC.

The V and J genes are TRBV6-5 and TRBJ2-1, with 7 bases matching TRBD2. Germline values: CDR1 MNHEY, CDR2 SVGAGI. The CDR3 is made up of 13 amino acids. J was trimmed by 10 bases and V by 7 bases; bases with no gene match: 10. The CDR3 DNA follows: TGTGCCAGCACCCTAGGACTAGGCGGCGAGCAGTTCTTC. It codes for CASTLGLGGEQFF.

This clone was seen a handful of times. The chain is built from TRBV28 and TRBJ2-7; the D gene is possibly TRBD2 (5 bases). The CDR3 sequence is 15 residues long. Looked up from germline, CDR1 is MDHEN and CDR2 is SYDVKM. With 2 bases removed from V and 3 bases from J, the gap between germline ends came to 14 bases. For the CDR3, the DNA is TGTGCCAGCAGTTTACGGGGAGTTATTGACTACGAGCAGTACTTC. Translation: CASSLRGVIDYEQYF.

This chain links TRBV28 with TRBJ1-5; weak D call: TRBD1 (5 bases). V was shortened by 8 bases and J by 0 bases, with 20 bases between the two germline ends. The germline V gene has CDR1 MDHEN and CDR2 SYDVKM. This CDR3 has 17 amino acids. CDR3 in amino acids: CASPPSATDPSNQPQHF. CDR3 nucleotides: TGTGCCAGCCCACCCTCTGCGACAGATCCTAGCAATCAGCCCCAGCATTTT.

This clone showed up just a few times. The genes are TRBV4-1 and TRBJ1-5; 8 bases are a match to TRBD1. This CDR3 has 16 residues. The ends lost 2 bases at V and 0 bases at J; junction bases unmatched: 3. Germline CDR1 and CDR2: MGHRA and YSYEKL. The CDR3 DNA is TGCGCCAGCAGCCAACAGGGGGCTGTTAGCAATCAGCCCCAGCATTTT. It codes for CASSQQGAVSNQPQHF.

The chain joins TRBV28 to TRBJ2-7, with D perhaps TRBD2 (6 bases). CDR3 length: 15 residues. The germline V gene encodes CDR1 MDHEN and CDR2 SYDVKM. With 5 bases removed from V and 5 bases from J, the gap between germline ends came to 19 bases. The chain's CDR3 is CASSPHESGEDEQYF. Written as DNA, the CDR3 is TGTGCCAGCAGTCCCCATGAGTCTGGGGAGGACGAGCAGTACTTC.

V and J are TRBV6-5 and TRBJ2-1; the match to TRBD1 covers 9 bases. V lost 2 bases, J lost 4 bases, and 6 bases stayed unmatched. This CDR3 is built from 16 residues. Germline assignment: CDR1 MNHEY and CDR2 SVGAGI. CDR3 amino acids: CASSYRDRAPYNEQFF. CDR3 in DNA: TGTGCCAGCAGTTACCGGGACAGGGCTCCTTACAATGAGCAGTTCTTC.

This chain joins TRBV10-3 and TRBJ1-1; D is unclear. Germline CDR1 is ENHRY and CDR2 is SYGVKD. This CDR3 is built from 13 residues. The germline V and J ends were trimmed by 1 base and 0 bases, with 3 bases remaining between them. DNA of the CDR3: TGTGCCATCAGTGAGTACATGAACACTGAAGCTTTCTTT. Its translation: CAISEYMNTEAFF.

The V gene is TRBV5-6, the J gene TRBJ2-1; the D gene is possibly TRBD2 (5 bases). Trimming cost V 4 bases and J 0 bases, with 14 bases left between them. Germline values: CDR1 SGHDT, CDR2 YYEEEE. The CDR3 is 16 amino acids. CDR3 DNA sequence: TGTGCCAGCAGCCCTACGGGGAAGAGCTCCTACAATGAGCAGTTCTTC. Residues: CASSPTGKSSYNEQFF.

This clone came up a few times. The J gene is TRBJ2-1, the V gene TRBV28; TRBD2 matches at 7 bases. The CDR3 is made up of 14 amino acids. V dropped 7 bases and J dropped 6; count of bases not matched to a gene: 9. The V gene's germline CDR1 is MDHEN and CDR2 SYDVKM. The CDR3 DNA is TGTGCCAGCAATGTGGCGGGAGTGAGCAATGAGCAGTTCTTC. This encodes CASNVAGVSNEQFF.

CDR3 DNA sequence: TGCGCCAGCACTAGCGGTAGCACAGATACGCAGTATTTT. Translation: CASTSGSTDTQYF. The J gene is TRBJ2-3, the V gene TRBV5-1, with 7 bases fitting TRBD2. The length of the CDR3 is 13 residues. V gave up 6 bases and J gave up 0 bases; unmatched junction bases: 1. CDR1 SGHRS and CDR2 YFSETQ come from the germline V gene.

The chain joins TRBV27 to TRBJ2-1; the match to TRBD1 covers 8 bases. Losses at the gene ends were 3 bases for V and 5 bases for J; bases not matched to a gene: 6. CDR3 length: 15 amino acids. Germline-derived CDR1 and CDR2 are MNHEY and SMNVEV (reference sequence). Here the CDR3 reads CASSFDRGENNEQFF. CDR3 in DNA: TGTGCCAGCAGTTTCGACAGGGGAGAGAACAATGAGCAGTTCTTC.

V is TRBV19 and J is TRBJ2-4, with D uncertain. V lost 6 bases and J 6 bases, leaving 12 bases between the germline ends. This CDR3 comprises 13 residues. The germline gives CDR1 LNHDA, CDR2 SQIVND (reference sequence). The CDR3, as DNA: TGTGCCAGTAGGGTCTCAGGTAGAAACATTCAGTACTTC. It yields the protein CASRVSGRNIQYF. Filled out from reference TRBV19 and TRBJ2-4, the complete variable domain reads DGGITQSPKYLFRKEGQNVTLSCEQNLNHDAMYWYRQDPGQGLRLIYYSQIVNDFQKGDIAEGYSVSREKKESFPLTVTSAQKNPTAFYLCASRVSGRNIQYFGAGTRLSVL.

A few counts support this clone. CDR3 loop: CASGGGYRGPYNEQFF. The CDR3, as DNA: TGTGCCAGTGGGGGGGGCTACCGAGGACCCTACAATGAGCAGTTCTTC. The chain is built from TRBV19 and TRBJ2-1, with a possible D match to TRBD2 (7 bases). CDR3 length: 16 residues. Germline CDR1 and CDR2: LNHDA and SQIVND (reference sequence). Trimming pared 8 bases from V and 2 bases from J, leaving 19 bases between.

The chain is built from TRBV7-2 and TRBJ1-1; 7 bases match TRBD1. The germline gives CDR1 SGHTA, CDR2 FQGNSA. This CDR3 is 15 amino acids long. After removal of 5 bases from V and 3 bases from J, the junction contained 9 bases not matched to a gene. DNA of the CDR3: TGTGCCAGCAGCCCCGATAACAGGGGTTACACTGAAGCTTTCTTT. Translated, it gives CASSPDNRGYTEAFF.

The CDR3, as DNA: TGTGCCTGGAGTGTGGGCCCGTCCCTTCCTGAGCAGTTCTTC. Amino acid sequence: CAWSVGPSLPEQFF. This sequence joins TRBV30 and TRBJ2-1, with D unresolved. V lost 0 bases to trimming and J lost 9 bases, with 15 bases between them. The CDR3 sequence is 14 residues long. Germline-derived CDR1 and CDR2 are GTSNPN and SVGIG (reference sequence).

J is TRBJ1-5 and V is TRBV28; weak D call: TRBD1 (5 bases). This CDR3 is built from 13 residues. CDR1 is MDHEN, CDR2 SYDVKM, per germline. Trimming removed 8 bases at V and 2 bases at J, with 10 bases between. The DNA for the CDR3 is TGTGCCAGCGGCCTCAGGGGCAATCAGCCCCAGCATTTT. Translated, it gives CASGLRGNQPQHF.

The V gene is TRBV4-2, the J gene TRBJ2-3; tentatively, D is TRBD2 (5 bases). Trimming removed 0 bases at V and 8 bases at J, with 9 bases between. Per the germline V gene, CDR1 is LGHNA and CDR2 is YNFKEQ. There are 13 residues in the CDR3. CDR3 DNA: TGTGCCAGCAGCCAAGATAGCGTGGGTACGCAGTATTTT. As protein: CASSQDSVGTQYF.

The rearrangement joins TRBV27 to TRBJ2-3, with TRBD1 as a possible D gene (6 bases). Germline V gene data show CDR1 as MNHEY and CDR2 as SMNVEV (reference sequence). The CDR3 length is 13 residues. V lost 8 bases and J 3 bases, leaving 12 bases between the germline ends. CDR3 sequence reads: CASGAQGTDTQYF. CDR3 bases: TGTGCCAGCGGTGCCCAGGGGACAGATACGCAGTATTTT.

This clone was picked up one time. The chain has TRBV19 and TRBJ1-1; possibly TRBD1 for D (6 bases). This CDR3 contains 12 residues. Germline CDR1 and CDR2: LNHDA and SQIVND (reference sequence). V lost 6 bases, J lost 7 bases, and 12 bases lay in between. CDR3 loop: CASSVYRDEAFF. CDR3 in DNA: TGTGCCAGTAGCGTCTACAGGGATGAAGCTTTCTTT.

This clone occurred once. CDR3 DNA: TGTGCCAGCAGTCAGGACAGGGGAGCCACTGAAGCTTTCTTT. Protein: CASSQDRGATEAFF. This chain joins TRBV6-5 and TRBJ1-1; 9 nucleotides align to TRBD1. The CDR3 consists of 14 residues. V dropped 5 bases and J dropped 4; count of bases not matched to a gene: 5. CDR1 and CDR2 (germline): MNHEY, SVGAGI.

The V call is TRBV28, the J call TRBJ2-1; 8 nucleotides align to TRBD1. J was trimmed by 5 bases and V by 1 base; bases with no gene match: 7. CDR3 length: 16 amino acids. Germline lookup yields CDR1 MDHEN and CDR2 SYDVKM. This CDR3 is CASSLSITTGDNEQFF. Here the CDR3 DNA reads TGTGCCAGCAGTTTATCCATAACGACAGGGGACAATGAGCAGTTCTTC.